The clone carrying this T cell receptor (beta chain) appeared many times. This specimen comes from a study of early T cells in non-severe SARS-CoV-2 infection. Study at large: With bulk RNA from unsorted whole blood as input, sequencing yielded unpaired chains.

TCRdb called the 5' RACE reads again in MiXCR, with one record for every CDR3 protein. The data hold about 36,000 distinct CDR3 sequences, with approximately 10% observed a single time. Trimming cost V 4 bases and J 3 bases; bases outside gene matches: 5. The CDR3 has 15 amino acids. Germline values: CDR1 SGHKS, CDR2 YYEKEE (reference sequence). This chain joins TRBV5-5 and TRBJ1-4, with 8 bases aligning to TRBD1. The receptor comes from an adult who was a healthcare worker with PCR-confirmed SARS-CoV-2 infection or an uninfected control (not recorded which). The material sequenced was whole blood. CDR3 sequence: CASSRGTGPNEKLFF. The CDR3 DNA follows: TGTGCCAGCAGCCGAGGGACAGGCCCTAATGAAAAACTGTTTTTT. Combining the CDR3 with reference TRBV5-5 and TRBJ1-4 gives the whole variable domain DAGVTQSPTHLIKTRGQQVTLRCSPISGHKSVSWYQQVLGQGPQFIFQYYEKEERGRGNFPDRFSARQFPNYSSELNVNALLLGDSALYLCASSRGTGPNEKLFFGSGTQLSVL.